This T cell receptor beta chain is from a study of early T cells in non-severe SARS-CoV-2 infection (dated by TCRdb to the early 2020s). As for the study more broadly: TCR sequencing used bulk RNA from unsorted whole blood, so alpha and beta chains could not be paired. Broad study findings and their caveats: VDJdb matching was skewed toward anti-spike CD8 responses and likely underestimated virus-specific expansions by missing private and CD4 specificities.

Counted from cysteine to phenylalanine, this CDR3 has 16 amino acids. Only the CDR3 DNA is retained, 48 bases long and in frame from the first base. The germline V gene (reference sequence) specifies DFQATT as CDR1 and SNEGSKA as CDR2. From V the trimming removes 5 bases and from J it removes 7 bases, while the gene matches leave 12 bases of the junction unaccounted for. This clonotype was counted only a few times. The specificity of this receptor is unknown. There are no base qualities to consult, and no much larger clone falls within one base. Libraries were prepared through 5' RACE. TCRdb records NextSeq 500 as the sequencer. To correct for sequencing error and PCR bias, the TCR library protocol tagged individual cDNA molecules with unique molecular identifiers. TCR alpha and beta chains were both sequenced, and the abundances of alpha and beta sequences in each sample were closely correlated with each other. In the original analysis: Decombinator V4 was used to annotate TCR sequences for V gene, J gene and CDR3. Expanded TCRs were defined as changing significantly between any two time points under a Poisson model with p below 0.0001. Abundances of TCRs were expressed as counts per million after normalisation to the total number of TCRs sequenced in each sample. TRAV1-2 paired with TRAJ12, TRAJ20 or TRAJ33 defined MAIT TCRs, while TRAV10 paired with TRAJ18 defined iNKT TCRs. A search of VDJdb, accessed on 1 November 2021, was run for TCRs annotated to CMV, EBV and SARS-CoV-2, with TCRs annotated for multiple antigens excluded. TCRdb reworked the public reads: Q25 trimming with fastp, MiXCR clone assembly, productive beta chains retained. Every entry covers one CDR3 protein and lists the most common genes and DNA from its rows. The authors' filters were not applied to this entry. Recorded for this sample are 35,000 to 45,000 distinct CDR3 sequences; over 4.5% of them occurred a single time. The ten largest clones represent 7% to 9.5% of the sample.

The study was a case-control design nested within a healthcare worker cohort in London, UK, with weekly nasopharyngeal swab PCR tests and blood sampling. Healthcare workers were enrolled in the week of the UK lockdown, from 23 to 31 March 2020, and were followed every week for up to roughly 15 weeks. This clonotype was sampled from an adult who was a healthcare worker with PCR-confirmed SARS-CoV-2 infection or an uninfected control (not recorded which). The chain is made from TRBV20-1 and TRBJ1-5; 12 middle bases align to TRBD1. What was sequenced was whole blood. The nucleotide sequence reads TGCAGTGCTGGCGTCCCGGGACAGGGGGCGAAACAGCCCCAGCATTTT. The encoded protein is CSAGVPGQGAKQPQHF.